This T cell receptor beta chain emerged from a study of PD-1 blockade in classical Hodgkin lymphoma. In every patient, relapse followed autologous stem cell transplantation, while exposure to brentuximab vedotin differed. Study-wide findings and caveats: CD4+ TCR diversity climbed significantly by C4D1, unlike CD8+ TCR diversity.

This clone occurred a few times. Its antigen is still unknown. Generated by immunoSEQ multiplex PCR, the TCRdb table keeps only in-frame clones and is missing some. Of more than 40,000 clones listed, around three quarters are singletons. CDR1 is MGHDK, CDR2 SYGVNS, per germline. The CDR3 sequence is 12 residues long. V was pared by 6 bases and J by 6 bases, with 12 bases between. The origin of this receptor is a human donor with classical Hodgkin lymphoma. The V call is TRBV25-1, the J call TRBJ2-7; D might be TRBD2 (6 bases). The sample was peripheral blood mononuclear cells (PBMCs), taken at baseline. The CDR3 spells CASRGLLGEQYF. In DNA form, the CDR3 reads TGTGCCAGCAGGGGACTGTTGGGCGAGCAGTACTTC.